The 10 T cell receptor beta chains given below trace back to one sample, sequenced in a study of cytomegalovirus exposure and HLA in healthy donors. The PCR made use of 60 Vbeta and 13 Jbeta primers. Libraries were prepared by immunoSEQ multiplex PCR; TCRdb keeps only in-frame clonotypes and omits some of them. The sample holds 130,000 or so clones; approximately 66% are singletons and the top ten take under 9%. Sequencing input: PBMCs. Source of these receptors: a woman in her thirties or forties in good health and CMV-seropositive.

V gene TRBV5-4 combines with J gene TRBJ2-3; 8 bases match TRBD2. Looked up from germline, CDR1 is SGHNT and CDR2 is YYREEE (reference sequence). The CDR3 is made up of 17 amino acids. The J segment lost 0 bases and the V segment lost 2 bases, leaving 8 bases of the junction unmatched. The CDR3 nucleotides read TGTGCCAGCAGCTTCGGGGTTAGCGGGGCTAGCACAGATACGCAGTATTTT. The encoded protein is CASSFGVSGASTDTQYF. The variable domain in full, with the rest retrieved from reference TRBV5-4 and TRBJ2-3, is ETGVTQSPTHLIKTRGQQVTLRCSSQSGHNTVSWYQQALGQGPQFIFQYYREEENGRGNFPPRFSGLQFPNYSSELNVNALELDDSALYLCASSFGVSGASTDTQYFGPGTRLTVL.

This sequence joins TRBV29-1 and TRBJ1-2; 10 nucleotides align to TRBD1. V was pared by 8 bases and J by 10 bases, with 7 bases of the junction left unmatched. CDR3 size: 11 residues. The germline gives CDR1 SQVTM, CDR2 ANQGSEA. The CDR3 loop is CSLGQGGDYTF. The CDR3 DNA sequence: TGCAGCCTCGGACAGGGGGGAGACTACACCTTC.

The chain combines TRBV29-1 with TRBJ2-5; possibly TRBD1 for D (6 bases). CDR1 and CDR2 (germline): SQVTM, ANQGSEA. V gave up 4 bases and J gave up 1 base, with 10 bases separating them. The length of the CDR3 is 13 residues. The CDR3 loop is CSVVHRAQETQYF. CDR3 DNA sequence: TGCAGCGTTGTACACAGGGCCCAAGAGACCCAGTACTTC.

This clone was counted a single time. V and J are TRBV28 and TRBJ2-7, with TRBD1 matching 8 bases. The ends lost 7 bases at V and 3 bases at J; junction bases unmatched: 8. From germline, CDR1 is MDHEN and CDR2 SYDVKM. The CDR3 is 14 amino acids. In nucleotides, the CDR3 is TGTGCCAGCACCCACGGGACAGGCCACTACGAGCAGTACTTC. This encodes CASTHGTGHYEQYF. Full variable domain (remainder filled in from reference TRBV28 and TRBJ2-7): DVKVTQSSRYLVKRTGEKVFLECVQDMDHENMFWYRQDPGLGLRLIYFSYDVKMKEKGDIPEGYSVSREKKERFSLILESASTNQTSMYLCASTHGTGHYEQYFGPGTRLTVT.

The V and J genes are TRBV4-1 and TRBJ1-5, with a tentative D call TRBD1 (5 bases). Looked up from germline, CDR1 is MGHRA and CDR2 is YSYEKL. The CDR3 has 15 residues. V was trimmed by 0 bases and J by 4 bases, leaving 10 bases between them. In nucleotides, the CDR3 is TGCGCCAGCAGCCAAGATTGGGGGGGAAATCAGCCCCAGCATTTT. This gives the protein CASSQDWGGNQPQHF.

This clone was seen only a few times. The V gene is TRBV6-6, the J gene TRBJ1-2; a weak D match, TRBD1 (5 bases). Germline loops: CDR1 MNHNY, CDR2 SVGAGI (reference sequence). The CDR3 has 12 residues. V was shortened by 10 bases and J by 6 bases, with 15 bases between the two germline ends. In nucleotides, the CDR3 is TGTGCCATCCGAGCACAGGAAAATGGCTACACCTTC. As protein: CAIRAQENGYTF.

V is TRBV5-1 and J is TRBJ2-2; 12 bases are shared with TRBD2. CDR1 is SGHRS and CDR2 is YFSETQ in the germline V gene. After removal of 0 bases from V and 9 bases from J, the junction contained 6 bases not matched to a gene. The CDR3 is 16 amino acids. CDR3 bases: TGCGCCAGCAGCTTGGAAAGGACTAGCGGGGTGAGGGAGCTGTTTTTT. This encodes CASSLERTSGVRELFF. Full variable domain (outside the CDR3, taken from reference TRBV5-1 and TRBJ2-2): KAGVTQTPRYLIKTRGQQVTLSCSPISGHRSVSWYQQTPGQGLQFLFEYFSETQRNKGNFPGRFSGRQFSNSRSEMNVSTLELGDSALYLCASSLERTSGVRELFFGEGSRLTVL.

This clone was observed a single time. This chain connects TRBV11-3 to TRBJ2-7; 11 nucleotides match TRBD2. The junction had 1 base not matched to a gene; V was cut back by 4 bases and J by 5 bases. The CDR3 contains 13 residues. Germline CDR1 reads SGHNT; CDR2 reads YENEEA. CDR3 protein: CASSSSGRHEQYF. In DNA form, the CDR3 reads TGTGCCAGCAGCTCTAGCGGGAGGCACGAGCAGTACTTC.

The table lists this clone with a few counts. The V and J genes are TRBV29-1 and TRBJ2-5, with 7 bases aligning to TRBD1. The germline V gene has CDR1 SQVTM and CDR2 ANQGSEA. V was pared by 7 bases and J by 2 bases, with 10 bases of the junction left unmatched. The CDR3 totals 14 residues. In DNA form, the CDR3 reads TGCAGCGCCAGGGACAGACTGGGGCAAGAGACCCAGTACTTC. Its translation is CSARDRLGQETQYF.

The rearrangement links TRBV1 to TRBJ2-1; the DNA was not compared with TRBD2, the D call given in the table. TRBV1 is marked as a pseudogene. This CDR3 is 17 amino acids long. The CDR3 bases are TGCACCAGCAGCCAGTCTAGCGGGATGAGCTCCTACAATGAGCAGTTCTTC. Residues: CTSSQSSGMSSYNEQFF.